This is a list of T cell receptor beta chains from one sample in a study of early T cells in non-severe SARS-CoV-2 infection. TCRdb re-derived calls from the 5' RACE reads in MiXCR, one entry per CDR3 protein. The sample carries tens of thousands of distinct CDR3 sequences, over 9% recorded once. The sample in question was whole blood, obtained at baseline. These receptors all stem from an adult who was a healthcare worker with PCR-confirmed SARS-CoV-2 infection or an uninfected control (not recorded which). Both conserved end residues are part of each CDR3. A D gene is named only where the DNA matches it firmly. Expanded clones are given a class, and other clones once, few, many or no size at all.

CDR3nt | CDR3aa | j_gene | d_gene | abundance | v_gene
TGCAGTGCTATGGGCGACCTGAACACCGGGGAGCTGTTTTTT | CSAMGDLNTGELFF | TRBJ2-2 | - | few | TRBV20-1
TGTGCCAGCAGCTCCAGGGATGCCAAAAACATTCAGTACTTC | CASSSRDAKNIQYF | TRBJ2-4 | - | few | TRBV5-4
TGCAGCGTTGATCGCACCCTCAATGAGCAGTTCTTC | CSVDRTLNEQFF | TRBJ2-1 | - | many | TRBV29-1
TGTGCCAGCTCACCAGGGACTCAGTCCTCTGGAAACACCATATATTTT | CASSPGTQSSGNTIYF | TRBJ1-3 | - | many | TRBV18
TGTGCCAGCAGCGGCCGAGACAGGGATTCCTACGAGCAGTACTTC | CASSGRDRDSYEQYF | TRBJ2-7 | TRBD1 | - | TRBV9
TGTGCCAGCAGTCTTACACAATTTAACACTGAAGCTTTCTTT | CASSLTQFNTEAFF | TRBJ1-1 | - | many | TRBV27
TGTGCCTGGAGTGTCTACAGGGGGGGCACTGAAGCTTTCTTT | CAWSVYRGGTEAFF | TRBJ1-1 | TRBD1 | few | TRBV30
TGTGCCAGCAGATGGGGGGGGCAACTCAATCAGCCCCAGCATTTT | CASRWGGQLNQPQHF | TRBJ1-5 | - | - | TRBV2
TGCAGTGCTACACCGAACAGGATTGTCAACACCATATATTTT | CSATPNRIVNTIYF | TRBJ1-3 | - | - | TRBV20-1
TGTGCCAGCAGTCGGGACAGCGGCGAGCAGTACTTC | CASSRDSGEQYF | TRBJ2-7 | TRBD1 | many | TRBV3-1
TGTGCCAGCAGCGCTCTAGTGGGAGACTATGGCTACACCTTC | CASSALVGDYGYTF | TRBJ1-2 | - | once | TRBV11-3
TGTGCCAGTAAGACAGGGGATGATCAGCCCCAGCATTTT | CASKTGDDQPQHF | TRBJ1-5 | TRBD1 | few | TRBV6-5
TGTGCTAGCAGCTTAGGATCCGGCTATCTGAGGACCGGGGAGCTGTTTTTT | CASSLGSGYLRTGELFF | TRBJ2-2 | - | many | TRBV7-7
TGTGCCAGCAGCATCCTGAACTCTGGGAAGGAAGCTTTCTTT | CASSILNSGKEAFF | TRBJ1-1 | - | few | TRBV7-9
TGTGCCAGCAGCTTATTAATAGGGATCGAGCAGTACTTC | CASSLLIGIEQYF | TRBJ2-7 | - | few | TRBV7-2
TGTGCCAGTAGTATAGATTTCGGGTCGTTGAGGGGCTACACCTTC | CASSIDFGSLRGYTF | TRBJ1-2 | - | many | TRBV19
TGTGCCAGCAGCTCAATCCAGGGGTACGAGCAGTACTTC | CASSSIQGYEQYF | TRBJ2-7 | - | - | TRBV7-2
TGCACCAGCAGCCAAGACCCCGGGGGAGTCTACGAGCAGTACTTC | CTSSQDPGGVYEQYF | TRBJ2-7 | - | many | TRBV1
TGTGCCAGCAGCCTAGATGGCGGGTACGAGCAGTACTTC | CASSLDGGYEQYF | TRBJ2-7 | - | many | TRBV11-2
TGTGCCAGCAGCTTGGCCGGTGACAACTATGGCTACACCTTC | CASSLAGDNYGYTF | TRBJ1-2 | - | - | TRBV5-5
TGTGCCAGCAGCTGGCAGGGGGGGAGGTACGAGCAGTACTTC | CASSWQGGRYEQYF | TRBJ2-7 | - | many | TRBV5-4
TGTGCCATCAGTGAGTCCCAGGGGGGGTCCTACGAGCAGTACTTC | CAISESQGGSYEQYF | TRBJ2-7 | - | - | TRBV10-3
TGTGCCAGCAGTCCTAGCACCCAAGAGACCCAGTACTTC | CASSPSTQETQYF | TRBJ2-5 | - | few | TRBV27
TGTGCCAGCAGCCCCCGGTTCCGATCGTTCCGGACTGAAGCTTTCTTT | CASSPRFRSFRTEAFF | TRBJ1-1 | - | - | TRBV11-2
TGTGCCAGCAGTGGCGCACCCCTTGTCACCGGGGAGCTGTTTTTT | CASSGAPLVTGELFF | TRBJ2-2 | - | few | TRBV2
TGTGCCAGCGGACAGGGGGCATCTAACACCGGGGAGCTGTTTTTT | CASGQGASNTGELFF | TRBJ2-2 | TRBD1 | few | TRBV19
TGTGCCTGGGGAACAGAGAACACTGAAGCTTTCTTT | CAWGTENTEAFF | TRBJ1-1 | - | - | TRBV30
TGTGCCAGCAGCCAAGGGAGGGGACAGCCCCAGCATTTT | CASSQGRGQPQHF | TRBJ1-5 | - | - | TRBV3-1
TGTGCCAGCAGCGTACTTCCAGGGGAAGATACGCAGTATTTT | CASSVLPGEDTQYF | TRBJ2-3 | - | many | TRBV9
TGTGCCTGGAGTCTCCTTCAACCTGACAGGGCGACGCAGTTTTTT | CAWSLLQPDRATQFF | TRBJ2-3 | TRBD1 | many | TRBV30
TGTGCCTTAATGACAGGGGGATATGAAAAACTGTTTTTT | CALMTGGYEKLFF | TRBJ1-4 | TRBD1 | few | TRBV30
TGCGCCAGCAGCCAAGAATGGCTGGACGGCGGCTACACCTTC | CASSQEWLDGGYTF | TRBJ1-2 | - | few | TRBV4-3
TGCGCCAGCAGCCAAGGTCGGAGGACGAGCCCGGCTGGAAACACCATATATTTT | CASSQGRRTSPAGNTIYF | TRBJ1-3 | - | few | TRBV4-1
TGTGCCATCAGTGAGTCCAGGACCTTGGGAGAGACCCAGTACTTC | CAISESRTLGETQYF | TRBJ2-5 | - | few | TRBV10-3
TGTGCCAGCAGCCCTCCAAGGGATACAGAGACCCAGTACTTC | CASSPPRDTETQYF | TRBJ2-5 | - | - | TRBV13
TGTGCCAGCATTCAAATTCTAACGGACAGGGGAGACACTGAAGCTTTCTTT | CASIQILTDRGDTEAFF | TRBJ1-1 | TRBD1 | many | TRBV6-5
TGTGCCTGGACTATTGACATCTTGAACACTGAAGCTTTCTTT | CAWTIDILNTEAFF | TRBJ1-1 | - | few | TRBV30
TGCAGTGCTTGGAGGACTAGCGGGGGGTCCACCGGGGAGCTGTTTTTT | CSAWRTSGGSTGELFF | TRBJ2-2 | TRBD2 | many | TRBV20-1
TGTGCCAGCAGTTACAGCGGGACAGCGAACACTGAAGCTTTCTTT | CASSYSGTANTEAFF | TRBJ1-1 | TRBD1 | few | TRBV6-5
TGTGCCAGCAGCCTAAGTGCTGTAACCCGCTCTGGAAACACCATATATTTT | CASSLSAVTRSGNTIYF | TRBJ1-3 | - | many | TRBV7-9